The 2 T cell receptor beta chains presented below share a single source sample, sequenced in a study of T cells in Graves' hyperthyroidism and ophthalmopathy. TCR beta CDR3 regions were amplified from RNA transcripts. The HTBI set primed first-round TCR CDR3 RT-PCR. Via MiXCR, TCRdb re-called the multiplex PCR reads, giving one row per CDR3 protein. Of 500,000 to 750,000 distinct CDR3 sequences in the sample, about 15% were seen once. The specimen was blood. Receptor source: a woman between 25 and 40 years old with Graves' hyperthyroidism.

This clonotype was counted at least ten times. CDR3 sequence: CASSGGGQNTGELFF. In DNA form, the CDR3 reads TGTGCCAGCAGCGGGGGCGGGCAGAACACCGGGGAGCTGTTTTTT. V gene TRBV7-9 combines with J gene TRBJ2-2; D perhaps matches TRBD1 (6 bases). The V end was cut by 5 bases, the J end by 1 base, with 11 bases between. The CDR3 has 15 amino acids. Per germline, CDR1 SEHNR and CDR2 FQNEAQ (reference sequence). The complete variable domain, with remaining parts taken from reference TRBV7-9 and TRBJ2-2, reads DTGVSQNPRHKITKRGQNVTFRCDPISEHNRLYWYRQTLGQGPEFLTYFQNEAQLEKSRLLSDRFSAERPKGSFSTLEIQRTEQGDSAMYLCASSGGGQNTGELFFGEGSRLTVL.

This clonotype appeared many times. CDR3 protein: CASSLRTVDYGYTF. In DNA form, the CDR3 reads TGTGCCAGCAGTCTTAGGACAGTAGACTATGGCTACACCTTC. The chain employs TRBV28 and TRBJ1-2, with D possibly TRBD1 on 6 matching bases. V was pared by 5 bases and J by 3 bases, with 13 bases between. CDR1 is MDHEN and CDR2 is SYDVKM in the germline V gene. The CDR3 loop spans 14 amino acids.